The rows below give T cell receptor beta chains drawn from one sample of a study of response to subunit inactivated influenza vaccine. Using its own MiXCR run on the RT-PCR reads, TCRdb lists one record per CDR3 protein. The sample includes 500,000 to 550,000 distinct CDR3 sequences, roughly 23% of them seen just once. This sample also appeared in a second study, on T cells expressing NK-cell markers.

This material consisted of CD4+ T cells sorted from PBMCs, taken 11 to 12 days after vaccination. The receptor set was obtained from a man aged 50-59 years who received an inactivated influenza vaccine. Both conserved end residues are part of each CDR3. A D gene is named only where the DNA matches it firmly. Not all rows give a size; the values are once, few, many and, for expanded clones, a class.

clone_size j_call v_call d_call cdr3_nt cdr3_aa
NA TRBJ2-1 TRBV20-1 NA TGCAGTGGGGGTGCTTTGGGTCTACCTCACAATGAGCAGTTCTTC CSGGALGLPHNEQFF
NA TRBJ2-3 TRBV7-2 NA TGTGCCAGCAGCGACCGGACAGGAGGGTTGACAGATACGCAGTATTTT CASSDRTGGLTDTQYF
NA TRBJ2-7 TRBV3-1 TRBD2 TGTGCCAGCAGCCGGACTAGCGCCGGACCCTACGAGCAGTACTTC CASSRTSAGPYEQYF
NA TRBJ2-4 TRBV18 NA TGTGCCAGCTCACCACCAACAGCGGAAAACATTCAGTACTTC CASSPPTAENIQYF
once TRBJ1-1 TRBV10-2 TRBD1 TGCGCCAGCAGTGATCAAGACAGGGAGGCTTTCTTT CASSDQDREAFF
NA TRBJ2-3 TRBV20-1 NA TGCAGTGCCGACCGTTCCGGCACAGATACGCAGTATTTT CSADRSGTDTQYF
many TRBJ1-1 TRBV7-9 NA TGTGCCAGCAGCTTAGGAGGGGGGAAGGATGCTTTCTTT CASSLGGGKDAFF
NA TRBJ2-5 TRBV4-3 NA TGCGCCAGCAGCCAAGAAGTATCGGCAGCCTTTGGAAAGACCCAGTACTTC CASSQEVSAAFGKTQYF
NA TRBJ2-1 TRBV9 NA TGTGCCAGCAGCGTGACTAGTGTAAATGAGCAGTTCTTC CASSVTSVNEQFF
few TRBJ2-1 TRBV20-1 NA TGCAGTGCCAGACCCCCAGGACTCCCTTACAATGAGCAGTTCTTC CSARPPGLPYNEQFF
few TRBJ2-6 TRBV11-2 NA TGTGCCAGCAGCCCACGTGGGGGGCGGTTCTTTTCTGGGGCCAACGTCCTGACTTTC CASSPRGGRFFSGANVLTF
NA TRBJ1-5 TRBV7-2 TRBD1 TGTGCCAGCAGCTTTGACAGGGGAGAGCCCCAGCATTTT CASSFDRGEPQHF
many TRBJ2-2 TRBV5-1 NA TGCGCCAGCAGCCGCCGGGTCACCGGGGAGCTGTTTTTT CASSRRVTGELFF
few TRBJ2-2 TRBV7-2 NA TGTGCCAGCAGCCTAGAGGGAACAGTCGGTGGGGAGCTGTTTTTT CASSLEGTVGGELFF
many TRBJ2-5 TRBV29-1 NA TGCAGCGTTGATCTCAGGGAAGAGACCCAGTACTTC CSVDLREETQYF
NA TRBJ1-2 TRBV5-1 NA TGCGCCAGCAGCTGGAATGCGCAGGACCTCTATGGCTACACCTTC CASSWNAQDLYGYTF
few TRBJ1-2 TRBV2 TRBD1 TGTGCCAGCAGTGAACAGGGGGCCGATGGCTACACCTTC CASSEQGADGYTF
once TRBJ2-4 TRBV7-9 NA TGTGCCAGCAGCCAAAGACTACTACTAGCCAAAAACATTCAGTACTTC CASSQRLLLAKNIQYF
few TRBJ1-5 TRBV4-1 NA TGCGCCAGCAGCGCGTTGGGGTTCCGCAATCAGCCCCAGCATTTT CASSALGFRNQPQHF
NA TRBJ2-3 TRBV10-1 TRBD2 TGCGCCAGCAGTGCGGCTAGCGGACAAGACACAGATACGCAGTATTTT CASSAASGQDTDTQYF
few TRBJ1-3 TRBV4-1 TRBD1 TGCGCCAGCAGCCATGGACAGGGCAGGGCCGTATATTTT CASSHGQGRAVYF
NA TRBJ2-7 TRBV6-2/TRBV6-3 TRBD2 TGTGCCAGCAGTTACTCGATTTTAGCGGGGTCCGACGAGCAGTACTTC CASSYSILAGSDEQYF
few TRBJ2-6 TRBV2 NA TGTGCCAGCAGTGAGAGTACTGGGGCCAACGTCCTGACTTTC CASSESTGANVLTF
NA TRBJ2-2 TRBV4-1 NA TGCGCCAGCAGCCCGCGGACAGCGACCGGGGAGCTGTTTTTT CASSPRTATGELFF
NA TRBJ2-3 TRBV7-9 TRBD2 TGTGCCAGCAGCTCGGGGACTACCACAGATGCGCAGTATTTT CASSSGTTTDAQYF